A selection of T cell receptor beta chains follows, all from one sample in a study of blood T cell repertoires in COVID-19. Produced via immunoSEQ multiplex PCR; TCRdb's table is partial and in-frame only. The table has roughly 140,000 clones, 88% seen once. Specimen: peripheral blood. Receptors originate from a man in his fifties or sixties with active or convalescent COVID-19. The CDR3 runs from the conserved cysteine through the conserved F or W.

J gene	V gene	CDR3 protein
TRBJ2-1	TRBV4-1	CASSQDRRGPYNEQFF
TRBJ1-5	TRBV19	CASSARLDSNQPQHF
TRBJ1-6	TRBV30	CAWQAGMNSPLHF
TRBJ2-7	TRBV3-1/TRBV3-2	CASSFSGRKSSEQYF
TRBJ1-3	TRBV19	CASRRDSSGNTIYF
TRBJ1-1	TRBV24-1	CATESRVLSTEAFF
TRBJ1-5	TRBV5-6	CASSSGVAGAQHF
TRBJ2-2	TRBV11-2	CASGRTSGPGGGELFF
TRBJ2-4	TRBV6-5	CASTQGAIQYF
TRBJ2-7	TRBV11-2	CASSLDMRDEQYF
TRBJ2-5	TRBV15	CATSRDLAEETQYF
TRBJ2-1	TRBV9	CASSVRERKSYNEQFF
TRBJ1-2	TRBV6-1	CASSEADRGRANYGYTF
TRBJ1-6	TRBV3-1/TRBV3-2	CASSQGQGNSPLHF
TRBJ2-5	TRBV7-2	CASSFGQGKETQYF
TRBJ2-5	TRBV5-1	CASSMETGQETQYF
TRBJ2-1	TRBV4-2	CASRESGLENNEQFF
TRBJ2-2	TRBV14	CASSQVPGGRTGELFF
TRBJ1-6	TRBV10-2	CASSGGKNSPLHF
TRBJ2-1	TRBV11-3	CASSLQNNEQFF
TRBJ2-7	TRBV14	CASSQRQGGEQYF
TRBJ2-7	TRBV12-2	CASRPGLAASYEQYF